The 13 T cell receptor beta chains reported below all come from one sample, sequenced in a study of T cells in Graves' hyperthyroidism and ophthalmopathy. TCR beta CDR3 region amplification was performed from RNA transcripts. Carried out on the TCR CDR3, a first-round RT-PCR used the HTBI primer set. TCRdb recomputed calls from the multiplex PCR reads with MiXCR, one row per CDR3 protein. This sample has some 270,000 distinct CDR3 sequences, with about 14% found just once. What was sequenced was blood. These receptor sequences come from a woman between 25 and 40 years old with Graves' hyperthyroidism that later progressed to Graves' ophthalmopathy.

This clonotype was counted ten times or more. V usage is TRBV4-1 and J usage is TRBJ1-1, with D perhaps matching TRBD1 (5 bases). V gave up 6 bases and J gave up 2 bases, with 13 bases separating them. The CDR3 is 14 residues long. The germline V gene encodes CDR1 MGHRA and CDR2 YSYEKL. As DNA, the CDR3 is TGCGCCAGCAGTCTCGAGAGGGGAAACACTGAAGCTTTCTTT. It is translated as CASSLERGNTEAFF.

In its sample, this clonotype was seen many times. This chain connects TRBV30 to TRBJ2-3; D possibly uses TRBD1 or TRBD2 (6 bases each). Trimming removed 3 bases from V and 9 bases from J, with 10 bases in between. Germline V gives CDR1 GTSNPN, CDR2 SVGIG (reference sequence). The CDR3 loop spans 11 amino acids. The CDR3 DNA sequence: TGTGCCTGGAGAGGAGGGGGGACGCAGTATTTT. It specifies CAWRGGGTQYF.

The sample holds many counts of this clonotype. The genes are TRBV28 and TRBJ2-4, with D perhaps TRBD1 (6 bases). Germline CDR1 MDHEN, CDR2 SYDVKM. Trimming cost V 6 bases and J 9 bases, with 15 bases left between them. The CDR3 is 13 amino acids. For the CDR3, the DNA is TGTGCCAGCAGACAACGACAGGACAGCATTCAGTACTTC. Translating it yields CASRQRQDSIQYF.

Many counts were recorded for this clonotype. V gene TRBV7-9 combines with J gene TRBJ2-7; D may be TRBD1 (5 bases). The V end lost 5 bases, the J end lost 3 bases, and 14 bases lay between the germline ends. Germline V gives CDR1 SEHNR, CDR2 FQNEAQ (reference sequence). The CDR3 spans 14 residues. In nucleotides, the CDR3 is TGTGCCAGCAGCCACCGAGACAGCTACTACGAGCAGTACTTC. This sequence encodes CASSHRDSYYEQYF.

This clonotype has ten or more counts. The V gene is TRBV7-2, the J gene TRBJ2-3; the D is unclear. The germline V gene encodes CDR1 SGHTA and CDR2 FQGNSA. V lost 4 bases and J 8 bases, leaving 16 bases between the germline ends. The CDR3 length is 14 residues. The CDR3 DNA follows: TGTGCCAGCAGCTCAATGCCCGACGGTGGTACGCAGTATTTT. Its protein product is CASSSMPDGGTQYF.

The chain is built from TRBV9 and TRBJ2-1; 11 bases are a match to TRBD2. Per the germline V gene, CDR1 is SGDLS and CDR2 is YYNGEE. J lost 6 bases, V lost 3 bases, and 8 bases had no gene match. This CDR3 spans 16 amino acids. The CDR3 loop is CASSEKPGLAANEQFF. Written as DNA, the CDR3 is TGTGCCAGCAGCGAAAAACCGGGACTAGCGGCCAATGAGCAGTTCTTC.

Notes on this clonotype: An end of the junction differs from the germline gene, which may be a read error. The V call is TRBV5-4, the J call TRBJ2-3; 7 bases match TRBD2. The V gene's germline CDR1 is SGHNT and CDR2 YYREEE (reference sequence). The CDR3 has 14 residues. DNA for the CDR3: TGCCGGGTGTGGGAGCGGGGTGAGACAGATACGCAGTATTTT. This translates into CRVWERGETDTQYF. Full variable domain (outside the CDR3, taken from reference TRBV5-4 and TRBJ2-3): ETGVTQSPTHLIKTRGQQVTLRCSSQSGHNTVSWYQQALGQGPQFIFQYYREEENGRGNFPPRFSGLQFPNYSSELNVNALELDDSALYLCRVWERGETDTQYFGPGTRLTVL.

This clonotype was counted many times. In nucleotides, the CDR3 is TGTGCCATCAGTGAGTTTAGGACAGGGCCCGACACCGGGGAGCTGTTTTTT. Amino acids: CAISEFRTGPDTGELFF. The chain couples TRBV10-3 to TRBJ2-2; 8 bases line up with TRBD1. The germline gives CDR1 ENHRY, CDR2 SYGVKD. This CDR3 contains 17 residues. V lost 1 base to trimming and J lost 3 bases; unmatched junction nucleotides: 7.

This clonotype has a count of ten or more. The chain is built from TRBV5-8 and TRBJ1-1; D remains unclear. This CDR3 is 14 amino acids long. Germline CDR1 reads SGHTS; CDR2 reads YDEGEE. Between the trimmed V and J ends, which lost 3 bases and 2 bases, there was a span of 11 bases. CDR3 residues: CASSSRLINTEAFF. CDR3 sequence (DNA): TGTGCCAGCAGCTCCCGACTGATTAACACTGAAGCTTTCTTT. Full variable domain (remainder filled in from reference TRBV5-8 and TRBJ1-1): EAGVTQSPTHLIKTRGQQATLRCSPISGHTSVYWYQQALGLGLQFLLWYDEGEERNRGNFPPRFSGRQFPNYSSELNVNALELEDSALYLCASSSRLINTEAFFGQGTRLTVV.

This clonotype was found many times. This chain links TRBV7-2 with TRBJ2-2; 9 bases are a match to TRBD2. The CDR3 is 17 amino acids. J was trimmed by 3 bases and V by 2 bases; bases with no gene match: 7. In germline, CDR1 is SGHTA, CDR2 FQGNSA. CDR3 DNA: TGTGCCAGCAGCTTAAGGGTAGCGGGAGTGCACACCGGGGAGCTGTTTTTT. The encoded protein is CASSLRVAGVHTGELFF. Full variable domain (rest looked up from reference TRBV7-2 and TRBJ2-2): GAGVSQSPSNKVTEKGKDVELRCDPISGHTALYWYRQSLGQGLEFLIYFQGNSAPDKSGLPSDRFSAERTGGSVSTLTIQRTQQEDSAVYLCASSLRVAGVHTGELFFGEGSRLTVL.

Of note for this clonotype: One base away lies a much larger clone, so this may be a sequencing read error. The rearrangement uses TRBV5-5 and TRBJ1-5; D remains unclear. This CDR3 contains 14 residues. V was pared by 0 bases and J by 6 bases, with 10 bases between. Germline V gene data show CDR1 as SGHKS and CDR2 as YYEKEE (reference sequence). The CDR3 DNA reads as TGTGCCAGCAGCTTGGGAGTGGGCGCTCAGCCCCAGCATTTT. It specifies CASSLGVGAQPQHF.

The J gene is TRBJ1-2, the V gene TRBV24-1; 8 bases match TRBD1. Losses at the gene ends were 3 bases for V and 3 bases for J; bases not matched to a gene: 2. CDR1 and CDR2 from the germline V gene are KGHDR and SFDVKD. This CDR3 has 14 amino acids. The CDR3 region is CATSDQTGDYGYTF. CDR3 sequence (DNA): TGTGCCACCAGTGATCAGACAGGGGACTATGGCTACACCTTC.

At least ten counts were recorded for this clonotype. One end of the junction varies from germline; a read error may be responsible. This chain joins TRBV2 and TRBJ2-3, with 8 bases matching TRBD2. Germline CDR1 SNHLY, CDR2 FYNNEI. This CDR3 spans 15 amino acids. The CDR3 loop is CASSEWLAGTNTQYF. CDR3 nucleotide sequence: TGTGCCAGCAGTGAGTGGCTAGCGGGCACAAATACGCAGTATTTT. Variable domain in full (rest from reference TRBV2 and TRBJ2-3): EPEVTQTPSHQVTQMGQEVILRCVPISNHLYFYWYRQILGQKVEFLVSFYNNEISEKSEIFDDQFSVERPDGSNFTLKIRSTKLEDSAMYFCASSEWLAGTNTQYFGPGTRLTVL.